This T cell receptor beta chain derives from a study of T cells in localized non-small cell lung cancer. To note about this clone: Its antigen is as yet unknown.

V lost 0 bases to trimming and J lost 6 bases; unmatched junction nucleotides: 2. Germline assignment: CDR1 MNHNY and CDR2 SVGAGI (reference sequence). This CDR3 contains 15 residues. Assay: immunoSEQ multiplex PCR; the TCRdb copy retains only in-frame clones and omits some. The sample contains about 40,000 clones, under 90% of which appear only once. Study results and caveats: Clonality of T cells reached its maximum in uninvolved adjacent lung, surpassing tumor. Adjacent lung exhibited a median of 57 among the 100 most abundant tumor clones.

The material sequenced was peripheral blood mononuclear cells, taken before any cancer treatment. This sequence originates from a male donor aged 60 or older with stage II lung adenocarcinoma. The chain couples TRBV6-6 to TRBJ2-1, with 10 bases identical to TRBD2. The CDR3 is CASSYSSGRANEQFF. The CDR3 DNA reads TGTGCCAGCAGTTACTCGAGCGGGAGGGCCAATGAGCAGTTCTTC.